The 17 T cell receptor beta chains given below trace back to one sample, sequenced in a study of glioma-infiltrating T cells after dendritic cell vaccination. TCRdb's table, derived via immunoSEQ multiplex PCR, lists solely in-frame clones and lacks some. The repertoire includes roughly 100,000 clones, roughly 76% of them detected once, and about 12% sits in the top ten. The sequencing here drew on blood, taken before dendritic cell vaccination. The receptors were gathered from a human donor with glioblastoma.

By share, this clone ranks as medium-sized (0.01 to 0.1%). This chain uses TRBV30 with TRBJ1-4; the match to TRBD1 covers 9 bases. Losses at the gene ends were 0 bases for V and 8 bases for J; bases not matched to a gene: 10. The V gene's germline CDR1 is GTSNPN and CDR2 SVGIG (reference sequence). This CDR3 spans 16 amino acids. DNA for the CDR3: TGTGCCTGGAGTGTAGGCTCCGGGACAGGGTCCGAAAAACTGTTTTTT. Its protein is CAWSVGSGTGSEKLFF.

The gene calls are TRBV29-1 and TRBJ2-4; 7 positions match TRBD2. Trimming cost V 7 bases and J 9 bases; bases outside gene matches: 12. The CDR3 is 13 residues long. Germline V gene data show CDR1 as SQVTM and CDR2 as ANQGSEA. The CDR3 DNA follows: TGCAGCGCCGCACCCCCGGGGGAGGGCATTCAGTACTTC. Protein sequence: CSAAPPGEGIQYF.

The chain combines TRBV7-6 with TRBJ2-3; TRBD1 is a possible D gene (6 bases). Germline loops: CDR1 SGHVS, CDR2 FNYEAQ. The CDR3 is 13 residues long. Between the trimmed V and J ends, which lost 5 bases and 6 bases, there was a span of 12 bases. The DNA for the CDR3 is TGTGCCAGCAGCATCTACAGGGAGGATACGCAGTATTTT. Translating gives CASSIYREDTQYF.

This clone has only a few counts. This chain uses TRBV5-1 with TRBJ1-3, with TRBD1 identical over 9 bases. In germline, CDR1 is SGHRS, CDR2 YFSETQ. The CDR3 runs 17 residues. Trimming took 1 base from V and 3 from J; bases not matched to a gene: 8. The CDR3 spells CASSLSVTGGHGNTIYF. The CDR3 region has the DNA TGCGCCAGCAGCTTGTCGGTGACAGGGGGGCATGGAAACACCATATATTTT.

The genes are TRBV4-1 and TRBJ2-3; weak D call: TRBD2 (6 bases). Germline-derived CDR1 and CDR2 are MGHRA and YSYEKL. V was shortened by 0 bases and J by 4 bases, with 14 bases between the two germline ends. This CDR3 contains 16 residues. CDR3 in amino acids: CASSQEGSAGPDTQYF. The CDR3 coding sequence is TGCGCCAGCAGCCAAGAAGGGAGCGCGGGGCCAGATACGCAGTATTTT.

This rearrangement joins TRBV11-2 to TRBJ1-1; TRBD1 is a possible D gene (6 bases). Trimming removed 1 base at V and 10 bases at J, with 10 bases between. Germline V gives CDR1 SGHAT, CDR2 FQNNGV. This CDR3 is built from 12 residues. The DNA for the CDR3 is TGTGCCAGCAGCTTAGGAGGGGGGGGAGCTTTCTTT. Encoded protein: CASSLGGGGAFF.

J is TRBJ1-5 and V is TRBV13; 10 bases match TRBD1. The CDR3 consists of 15 residues. Germline-derived CDR1 and CDR2 are PRHDT and FYEKMQ (reference sequence). The V segment lost 0 bases and the J segment 6 bases; nucleotides outside the gene matches: 2. The CDR3 loop is CASSLGGQGVQPQHF. In nucleotides, the CDR3 is TGTGCCAGCAGCTTAGGTGGACAGGGGGTTCAGCCCCAGCATTTT.

This clone was seen just once. This chain's CDR3 is CASSLVSGGARNEQFF. In nucleotides, the CDR3 is TGTGCCAGCAGCTTAGTAAGCGGGGGGGCTCGGAATGAGCAGTTCTTC. The chain carries TRBV11-2 and TRBJ2-1; TRBD2 agrees at 10 bases. This CDR3 spans 16 amino acids. Germline lookup yields CDR1 SGHAT and CDR2 FQNNGV. After removal of 1 base from V and 7 bases from J, the junction contained 7 bases not matched to a gene.

This chain connects TRBV13 to TRBJ2-5; no definite D call. V was pared by 5 bases and J by 4 bases, with 11 bases between. Germline V CDR1 and CDR2: PRHDT, FYEKMQ (reference sequence). The CDR3 is 13 residues long. CDR3 bases: TGTGCCAGCAGCGATCGGAGCTCAGAGACCCAGTACTTC. Protein product: CASSDRSSETQYF. Drawing the rest from reference TRBV13 and TRBJ2-5, the complete variable domain is AAGVIQSPRHLIKEKRETATLKCYPIPRHDTVYWYQQGPGQDPQFLISFYEKMQSDKGSIPDRFSAQQFSDYHSELNMSSLELGDSALYFCASSDRSSETQYFGPGTRLLVL.

This CDR3 reads CASSPQSPGTNTGELFF. DNA of the CDR3: TGTGCCAGCTCCCCGCAAAGCCCGGGTACGAACACCGGGGAGCTGTTTTTT. V and J are TRBV18 and TRBJ2-2; unclear D gene. Looked up from germline, CDR1 is KGHSH and CDR2 is LQKENI. V was cut by 6 bases and J by 0 bases, with 17 bases left in between. This CDR3 has 17 amino acids.

The rearrangement links TRBV19 to TRBJ1-2; a weak D match, TRBD1 (6 bases). V shed 7 bases and J shed 2 bases, with 14 bases lying between them. Germline CDR1 is LNHDA and CDR2 is SQIVND (reference sequence). This CDR3 region has 14 residues. In DNA form, the CDR3 reads TGTGCCAGTACCCTGGGGGGGCACAACTATGGCTACACCTTC. Its translation: CASTLGGHNYGYTF.

The V gene is TRBV2, the J gene TRBJ2-7; 10 nucleotides match TRBD2. Germline CDR1 and CDR2: SNHLY and FYNNEI. CDR3 length equals 15 residues. The V gene end was trimmed by 6 bases and the J gene end by 4 bases; junction bases not matched to a gene: 9. DNA of the CDR3: TGTGCCAGCAGAGAGAGCGGGGGGGAACCGTACGAGCAGTACTTC. It is translated as CASRESGGEPYEQYF.

V gene TRBV6-1 combines with J gene TRBJ1-5, with a tentative D call TRBD1 (5 bases). This CDR3 contains 14 residues. V lost 4 bases and J 5 bases, leaving 12 bases between the germline ends. In germline, CDR1 is MNHNS, CDR2 SASEGT. CDR3 loop: CASSGRRGDQPQHF. The DNA of the CDR3 is TGTGCCAGCAGTGGTCGGCGGGGGGATCAGCCCCAGCATTTT.

The gene calls are TRBV11-3 and TRBJ1-1; D perhaps matches TRBD1 (6 bases). Trimming removed 5 bases at V and 5 bases at J, with 18 bases between. Germline values: CDR1 SGHNT, CDR2 YENEEA. This CDR3 is 15 amino acids long. This CDR3 reads CASSIKGVRWTEAFF. DNA of the CDR3: TGTGCCAGCAGCATCAAGGGGGTTAGGTGGACTGAAGCTTTCTTT.

Here the CDR3 reads CASSHRGGQGADTQYF. CDR3 bases: TGTGCCAGCAGCCACCGCGGGGGGCAGGGGGCAGATACGCAGTATTTT. This chain links TRBV11-2 with TRBJ2-3, with a weak D call TRBD2 (8 bases). CDR3 length equals 16 residues. CDR1 and CDR2 from the germline V gene are SGHAT and FQNNGV. The ends were cut back, 5 bases at V and 4 bases at J, with 19 bases in the middle.

J is TRBJ1-1 and V is TRBV6-1, with 7 bases aligning to TRBD1. Germline CDR1 MNHNS, CDR2 SASEGT. The CDR3 runs to 15 residues. Trimming at V came to 6 bases and at J to 4 bases, leaving 11 bases not matched to a gene. CDR3 amino acids: CASSEGWQGGTEAFF. The CDR3 bases are TGTGCCAGCAGCGAGGGGTGGCAGGGGGGCACTGAAGCTTTCTTT.

The CDR3 sequence is CASSPIRQGYNEQFF. DNA of the CDR3: TGTGCCAGCTCACCCATTAGACAGGGGTACAATGAGCAGTTCTTC. This chain links TRBV18 with TRBJ2-1, with 8 bases that match TRBD1. In germline, CDR1 is KGHSH, CDR2 LQKENI. J was trimmed by 4 bases and V by 3 bases; bases with no gene match: 5. The length of the CDR3 is 15 residues. Supplemented by reference TRBV18 and TRBJ2-1, the full variable domain reads NAGVMQNPRHLVRRRGQEARLRCSPMKGHSHVYWYRQLPEEGLKFMVYLQKENIIDESGMPKERFSAEFPKEGPSILRIQQVVRGDSAAYFCASSPIRQGYNEQFFGPGTRLTVL.